The entry below describes one T cell receptor beta chain. The antigen remains unidentified. This sample was included in a study of shared clonotypes between healthy human individuals. Study-wide background: Per donor, three plates held CD4 naive cells, three held CD4 memory, two held CD8 naive and one held CD8 memory. Findings and limits, study-wide: Lower generation probabilities were found for non-shared clonotypes than for those shared by all four donors. Around 4.7% was the fraction of naive CD4 clonotypes found shared across a few donors.

The CDR3 is 13 residues long. V lost 0 bases to trimming and J lost 10 bases, with 13 bases between them. Looked up from germline, CDR1 is LGHNA and CDR2 is YNFKEQ. Researchers partitioned CD4+ cells into CD45RA+ naive and CD45RA-negative memory subsets. Generated by immunoSEQ multiplex PCR, the TCRdb table keeps only in-frame clones and is missing some. The repertoire holds 2.3 million or so clones, with 90% to 95% as singletons. Sequencing was carried out using naive CD4+ T cells from PBMCs. The subset denotes: CD45RA+ positively selected. This TCR came from a man younger than 35 in good health. Some clones in this sample may be carry-over from other donors' samples. This chain joins TRBV4-2 and TRBJ2-7; D possibly corresponds to TRBD2 (6 bases). CDR3 residues: CASSQDPPSEQYF. DNA for the CDR3: TGTGCCAGCAGCCAAGATCCGCCTAGCGAACAGTACTTC.